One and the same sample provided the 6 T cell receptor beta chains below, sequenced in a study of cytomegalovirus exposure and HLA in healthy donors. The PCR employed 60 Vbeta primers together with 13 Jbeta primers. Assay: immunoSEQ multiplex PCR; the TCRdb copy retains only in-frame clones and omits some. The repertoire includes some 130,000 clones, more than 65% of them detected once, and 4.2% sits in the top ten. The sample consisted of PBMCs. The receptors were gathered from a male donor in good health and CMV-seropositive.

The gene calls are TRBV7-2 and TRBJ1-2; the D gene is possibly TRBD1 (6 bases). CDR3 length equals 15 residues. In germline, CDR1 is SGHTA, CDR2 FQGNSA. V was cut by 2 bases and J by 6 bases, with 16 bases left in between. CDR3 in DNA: TGTGCCAGCAGCTTAATGAGAGGCAGGGGAGATGGCTACACCTTC. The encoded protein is CASSLMRGRGDGYTF.

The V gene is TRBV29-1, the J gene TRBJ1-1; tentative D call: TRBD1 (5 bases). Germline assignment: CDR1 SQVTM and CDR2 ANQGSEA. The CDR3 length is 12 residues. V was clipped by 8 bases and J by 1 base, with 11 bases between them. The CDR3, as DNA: TGCAGCCTCAAAAGGGGGAACACTGAAGCTTTCTTT. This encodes CSLKRGNTEAFF.

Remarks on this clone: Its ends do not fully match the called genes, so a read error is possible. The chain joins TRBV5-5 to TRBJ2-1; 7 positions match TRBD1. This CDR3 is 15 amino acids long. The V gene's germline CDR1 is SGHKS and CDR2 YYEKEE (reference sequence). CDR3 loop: CACSRDSIAYNEQFF. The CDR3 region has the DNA TGTGCCTGCAGCCGGGACAGCATAGCCTACAATGAGCAGTTCTTC.

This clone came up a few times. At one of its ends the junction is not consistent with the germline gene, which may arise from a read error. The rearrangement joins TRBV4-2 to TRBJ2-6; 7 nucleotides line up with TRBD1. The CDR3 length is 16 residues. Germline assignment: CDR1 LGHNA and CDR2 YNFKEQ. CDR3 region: CASSPGQTAGANGLTF. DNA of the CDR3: TGTGCCAGCAGCCCGGGACAGACTGCTGGGGCCAACGGCCTGACTTTC.

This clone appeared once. CDR3 in amino acids: CASSPWDTQGTEAFF. Here the CDR3 DNA reads TGTGCCAGCAGCCCCTGGGACACTCAGGGCACTGAAGCTTTCTTT. The V and J genes are TRBV7-2 and TRBJ1-1; D is possibly TRBD1 (6 bases). This CDR3 has 15 residues. The V end was cut by 5 bases, the J end by 4 bases, with 17 bases between. Germline V CDR1 and CDR2: SGHTA, FQGNSA.

This CDR3 reads CASSPRLAGGRDEQFF. The DNA of the CDR3 is TGTGCCAGCAGCCCCCGACTAGCGGGAGGGCGGGATGAGCAGTTCTTC. This rearrangement joins TRBV7-8 to TRBJ2-1; 14 bases line up with TRBD2. Per the germline V gene, CDR1 is SGHVS and CDR2 is FQNEAQ. The CDR3 runs 16 residues. V trimming: 5 bases; J trimming: 8 bases; junction bases outside the gene matches: 8.